This entry lists 26 T cell receptor beta chains sequenced from one sample in a study of T cells expressing NK-cell markers (dated by TCRdb to 2019 to 2021). The library came from 5' RACE. The sequencer listed for this sample is Illumina HiSeq 2000. Following TCRdb reprocessing, every CDR3 protein sequence forms one entry, and DNA is not provided. The table held for this sample gives some 500,000 distinct CDR3 sequences. The ten top clones hold under 1.5% of the sample. Sequencing was done on a sample of blood T cells: a sorted CD56 or NKG2C T cell subset, CD4+ or CD8+ T cells, or bulk PBMC T cells (not recorded which). The receptors come from a woman in her 50s in good health. Donor details come from another sample of the same person, matched by shared clones.

The chain is built from TRBV29-1 and TRBJ2-3. Germline CDR1 is SQVTM and CDR2 is ANQGSEA. The CDR3 is 12 residues long. CDR3 loop: CSVASTADTQYF.

The V and J genes are TRBV7-9 and TRBJ2-5; TCRdb selects TRBD2, and the lack of DNA leaves this call unchecked. Germline values: CDR1 SEHNR, CDR2 FQNEAQ (reference sequence). This CDR3 spans 18 amino acids. CDR3 residues: CASSTRTSGRAWQETQYF.

The rearrangement uses TRBV7-8 and TRBJ2-7. This CDR3 comprises 12 residues. Germline values: CDR1 SGHVS, CDR2 FQNEAQ. CDR3 amino acids: CASSYYNYEQYF. The full variable domain, in which reference TRBV7-8 and TRBJ2-7 provide the parts outside the CDR3, is GAGVSQSPRYKVAKRGQDVALRCDPISGHVSLFWYQQALGQGPEFLTYFQNEAQLDKSGLPSDRFFAERPEGSVSTLKIQRTQQEDSAVYLCASSYYNYEQYFGPGTRLTVT.

The chain combines TRBV11-2 with TRBJ2-4; TCRdb returns TRBD1, unconfirmable since there is no DNA. From germline, CDR1 is SGHAT and CDR2 FQNNGV. The CDR3 has 15 residues. The CDR3: CASSSHRGLGNIQYF.

The chain joins TRBV18 to TRBJ2-1; TCRdb outputs TRBD2, but without DNA this stays unchecked. Germline V gives CDR1 KGHSH, CDR2 LQKENI. This CDR3 is 12 amino acids long. The CDR3 spells CASSTLLNEQFF.

The chain recombines TRBV5-1 with TRBJ2-1. CDR3 size: 14 residues. CDR1 SGHRS and CDR2 YFSETQ come from the germline V gene. The CDR3 loop reads CASSLVDADNEQFF.

J is TRBJ2-5 and V is TRBV12-3 or TRBV12-4; lacking DNA, the TRBD2 call made by TCRdb goes unchecked. This CDR3 spans 21 amino acids. The CDR3 protein is CASSFNQRGLELAERRETQYF.

This sequence joins TRBV7-8 and TRBJ2-5; TCRdb's assignment of TRBD2 cannot be checked, as there is no DNA. CDR1 and CDR2 from the germline V gene are SGHVS and FQNEAQ. This CDR3 has 16 amino acids. CDR3 sequence reads: CASSFQGGLVGETQYF.

This chain uses TRBV11-2 with TRBJ1-2; TCRdb's D call, TRBD1, is unchecked because there is no DNA. The CDR3 consists of 18 residues. Germline loops: CDR1 SGHAT, CDR2 FQNNGV. The CDR3 loop is CASSLGRDNLNGGYGYTF.

This sequence joins TRBV12-3 or TRBV12-4 and TRBJ2-1; the TCRdb call, TRBD1, lacks DNA for checking. The CDR3 contains 12 residues. This CDR3 is CASSFPLVEQFF.

V usage is TRBV9 and J usage is TRBJ2-3; the TCRdb D gene call, TRBD1, has no DNA to confirm it. CDR3 length: 13 amino acids. CDR1 is SGDLS, CDR2 YYNGEE, per germline. CDR3 amino acids: CASSNLGADTQYF.

CDR3 sequence reads: CASSSGPNQAFF. The chain combines TRBV28 with TRBJ1-1. This CDR3 region has 12 residues. Germline CDR1 and CDR2: MDHEN and SYDVKM.

The chain has TRBV25-1 and TRBJ1-1. Germline CDR1 reads MGHDK; CDR2 reads SYGVNS. The CDR3 is made up of 13 amino acids. The CDR3 loop is CASMGLLNTEAFF.

This rearrangement joins TRBV7-2 to TRBJ2-7; the D call of TRBD2 rests on TCRdb alone, since no DNA is present to check it. Per the germline V gene, CDR1 is SGHTA and CDR2 is FQGNSA. The CDR3 sequence is 15 residues long. The CDR3 loop reads CASSFPGLAGSEQYF.

The rearrangement uses TRBV20-1 and TRBJ1-2. Germline CDR1 DFQATT, CDR2 SNEGSKA (reference sequence). The CDR3 is 13 amino acids. The CDR3: CSARDVKNYGYTF.

The chain is built from TRBV11-2 and TRBJ2-2; the D call of TRBD1 rests on TCRdb alone, since no DNA is present to check it. Per germline, CDR1 SGHAT and CDR2 FQNNGV. The CDR3 spans 18 residues. The CDR3 loop reads CASSLKDRGLLNTGELFF.

The chain recombines TRBV5-1 with TRBJ2-2. The germline gives CDR1 SGHRS, CDR2 YFSETQ. This CDR3 spans 13 amino acids. This chain's CDR3 is CASSSGLTGELFF.

The J gene is TRBJ2-3, the V gene TRBV6-2 or TRBV6-3; TCRdb selects TRBD2, and the lack of DNA leaves this call unchecked. Per germline, CDR1 MNHEY and CDR2 SVGEGT. The CDR3 runs to 15 residues. The CDR3 loop is CASLVSSGNWDTQYF.

The chain couples TRBV2 to TRBJ1-1; TCRdb's D gene call, TRBD1, goes unchecked for lack of DNA. CDR1 SNHLY and CDR2 FYNNEI come from the germline V gene. CDR3 length: 14 amino acids. CDR3 in amino acids: CASSESYGGTEAFF.

The chain couples TRBV10-2 to TRBJ2-3. Germline lookup yields CDR1 WSHSY and CDR2 SAAADI. The CDR3 is made up of 15 amino acids. The CDR3 loop reads CASSEVRRSADTQYF.

This chain joins TRBV6-5 and TRBJ2-1; TCRdb gives TRBD1 as the D gene, but with no DNA this cannot be confirmed. The CDR3 covers 14 residues. CDR1 and CDR2 (germline): MNHEY, SVGAGI. The CDR3 reads CASSQLGLYNEQFF.

This rearrangement joins TRBV6-5 to TRBJ2-5. CDR1 MNHEY and CDR2 SVGAGI come from the germline V gene. CDR3 length: 15 residues. CDR3 sequence: CASINTWGSQETQYF.

This sequence joins TRBV4-1 and TRBJ2-5. CDR1 MGHRA and CDR2 YSYEKL come from the germline V gene. The CDR3 is made up of 13 amino acids. The CDR3 sequence: CASSQVLGETQYF.

The chain joins TRBV3-1 to TRBJ1-2; as DNA is missing, the TRBD1 call by TCRdb cannot be tested. There are 12 residues in the CDR3. Germline V lookup: CDR1 LGHDT, CDR2 YNNKEL (reference sequence). The CDR3: CASSQWGVGYTF.

The chain recombines TRBV2 with TRBJ2-3. Looked up from germline, CDR1 is SNHLY and CDR2 is FYNNEI. The CDR3 has 13 amino acids. CDR3 loop: CASSVGNPDTQYF.

This rearrangement joins TRBV2 to TRBJ2-7; the D call of TRBD2 rests on TCRdb alone, since no DNA is present to check it. Germline V gene data show CDR1 as SNHLY and CDR2 as FYNNEI. The CDR3 runs 11 residues. The CDR3 sequence is CASGGRDEQYF.